The entry below gives a single TCR beta chain sequence along with its context. Diagnostic assessment was based on clinical symptoms, serum thyroxine and TRAb, thyroid ultrasound and orbital computed tomography. The source of the sample is a study of T cells in Graves' hyperthyroidism and ophthalmopathy. RNA transcripts served as the template for amplifying TCR beta CDR3 regions. HTBI primers were used for first-round RT-PCR of the TCR CDR3. TCRdb re-derived calls from the multiplex PCR reads in MiXCR, one entry per CDR3 protein. The sample includes nearly 600,000 distinct CDR3 sequences, 13% to 15% seen only once; the top ten take roughly 7%. The sample was blood. This TCR derives from a woman aged 18-29 years with Graves' ophthalmopathy.

CDR3 protein: CSVEGRVGHGYTF. Written as DNA, the CDR3 is TGCAGCGTTGAAGGGAGGGTGGGCCATGGCTACACCTTC. The chain has TRBV29-1 and TRBJ1-2, with D uncertain. Germline CDR1 reads SQVTM; CDR2 reads ANQGSEA. Trimming left V 1 base short and J 6 bases short, with 12 bases between. The CDR3 runs to 13 residues.